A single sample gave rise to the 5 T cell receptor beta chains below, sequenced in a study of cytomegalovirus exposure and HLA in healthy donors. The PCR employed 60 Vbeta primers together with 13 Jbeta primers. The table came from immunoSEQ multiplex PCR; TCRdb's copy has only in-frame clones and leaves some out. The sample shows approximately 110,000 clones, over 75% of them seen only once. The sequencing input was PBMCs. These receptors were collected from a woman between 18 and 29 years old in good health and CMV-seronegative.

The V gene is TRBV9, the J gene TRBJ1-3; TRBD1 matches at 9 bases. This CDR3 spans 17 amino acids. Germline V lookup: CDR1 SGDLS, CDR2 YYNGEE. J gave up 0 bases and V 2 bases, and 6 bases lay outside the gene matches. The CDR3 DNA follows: TGTGCCAGCAGCGTGCAACAGGGGGCCTTCTCTGGAAACACCATATATTTT. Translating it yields CASSVQQGAFSGNTIYF.

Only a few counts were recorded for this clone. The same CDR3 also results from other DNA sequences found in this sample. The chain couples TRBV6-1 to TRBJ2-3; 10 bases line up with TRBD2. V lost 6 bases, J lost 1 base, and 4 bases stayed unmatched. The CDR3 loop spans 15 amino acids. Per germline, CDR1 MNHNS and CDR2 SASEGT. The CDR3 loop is CASRGGLAGTDTQYF. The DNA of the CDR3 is TGTGCCAGCAGGGGAGGACTAGCGGGCACAGATACGCAGTATTTT.

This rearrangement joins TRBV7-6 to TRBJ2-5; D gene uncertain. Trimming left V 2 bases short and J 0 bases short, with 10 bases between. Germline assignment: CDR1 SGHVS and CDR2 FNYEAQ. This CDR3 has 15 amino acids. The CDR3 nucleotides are TGTGCCAGCAGCTTACAGGCAGTTCACCAAGAGACCCAGTACTTC. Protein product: CASSLQAVHQETQYF.

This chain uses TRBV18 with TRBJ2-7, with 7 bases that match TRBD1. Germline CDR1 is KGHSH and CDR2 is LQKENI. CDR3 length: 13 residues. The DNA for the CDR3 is TGTGCCGGCTCACCGGGACAGAGCTACGAGCAGTACGTC. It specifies CAGSPGQSYEQYV.

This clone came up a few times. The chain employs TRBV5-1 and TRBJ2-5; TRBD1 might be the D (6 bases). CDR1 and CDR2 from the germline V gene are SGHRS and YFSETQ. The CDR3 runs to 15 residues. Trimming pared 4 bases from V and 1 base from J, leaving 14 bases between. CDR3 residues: CASSRTGIPQETQYF. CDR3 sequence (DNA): TGCGCCAGCAGCAGAACAGGGATTCCCCAAGAGACCCAGTACTTC.